Given below is one T cell receptor beta chain in context. The antigen is not known. This CDR3 region has 13 residues. V was shortened by 6 bases and J by 1 base, with 8 bases between the two germline ends. The germline CDR1 and CDR2 sequences are SNHLY and FYNNEI. These data originate in a study of T cell clonotyping in hematopoietic cell transplantation. Study-wide points: Broader posttransplant TCR repertoire diversity was predicted by graft donor and pretransplant recipient Inverse Simpson Index values. Recipient TCR diversity dropped after transplant; expanded clonotypes rose from day 30 to 180. Few recipient clonotypes overlapped donors; over 95% were de novo at given depth. Without cell sorting, CD4 versus CD8 contributions remain unresolved.

TCRdb's copy holds only in-frame clones and misses some; the assay was immunoSEQ multiplex PCR. The data show 9,000 to 13,000 clones, 75% to 90% seen once. The input for sequencing was PBMCs, taken 180 days after allogeneic stem cell transplant. The chain employs TRBV2 and TRBJ2-3; D unclear. This sequence was found in a male patient over 55 who had an allogeneic stem cell transplant from an unrelated donor, so the T cells may come from the graft donor. Some clones in this sample may be carry-over from other donors' samples. The DNA of the CDR3 is TGTGCCAGCAGGGAACTCCGCACAGATACGCAGTATTTT. Encoded protein: CASRELRTDTQYF.